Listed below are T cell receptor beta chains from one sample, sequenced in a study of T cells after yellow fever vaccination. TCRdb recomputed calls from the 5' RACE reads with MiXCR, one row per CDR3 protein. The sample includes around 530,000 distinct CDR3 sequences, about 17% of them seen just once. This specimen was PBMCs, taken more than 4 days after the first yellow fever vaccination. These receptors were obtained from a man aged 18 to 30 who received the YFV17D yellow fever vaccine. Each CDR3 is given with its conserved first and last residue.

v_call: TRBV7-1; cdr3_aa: CASSSLGTGGILGPQWGETQYF
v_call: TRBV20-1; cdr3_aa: CSAADSGGAGDTQYF
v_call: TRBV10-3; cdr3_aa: CAISEPPPGQQETQYF
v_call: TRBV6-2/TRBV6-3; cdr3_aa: CASRAGTASYEQYF
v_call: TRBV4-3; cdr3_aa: CASSQDEVARLFF
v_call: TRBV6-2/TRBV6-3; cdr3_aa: CASSYAATVEAFF
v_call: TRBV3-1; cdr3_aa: CASSQTPSVLGNEQFF
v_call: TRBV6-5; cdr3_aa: CASSYRPTGRDYEQYF
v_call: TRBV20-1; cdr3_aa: CSATQGGDQPQHF
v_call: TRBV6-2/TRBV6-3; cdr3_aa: CASSFAPGQGTEAFF